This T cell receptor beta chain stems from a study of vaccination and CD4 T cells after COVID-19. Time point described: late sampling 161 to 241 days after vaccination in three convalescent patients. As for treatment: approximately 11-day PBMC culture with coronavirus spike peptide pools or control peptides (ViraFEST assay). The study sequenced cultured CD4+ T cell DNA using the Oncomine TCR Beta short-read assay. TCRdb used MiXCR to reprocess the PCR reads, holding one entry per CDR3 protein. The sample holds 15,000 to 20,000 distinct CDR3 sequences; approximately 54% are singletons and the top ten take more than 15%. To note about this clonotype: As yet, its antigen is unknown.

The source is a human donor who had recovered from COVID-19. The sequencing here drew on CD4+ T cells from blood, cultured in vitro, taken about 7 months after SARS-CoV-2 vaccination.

CDR3 in DNA: TGTGCCAGCGTGGGACAGTACTTAAATCAGCCCCAGCATTTT. It translates to CASVGQYLNQPQHF. The chain is built from TRBV21-1 and TRBJ1-5; TRBD1, as called in the table, went unchecked against the DNA. TRBV21-1 is termed a pseudogene. The CDR3 contains 14 residues.